This is a list of T cell receptor beta chains from one sample in a study of early T cells in non-severe SARS-CoV-2 infection. TCRdb processed the 5' RACE reads anew with MiXCR; each CDR3 protein has one entry. The sample consists of about 63,000 distinct CDR3 sequences, roughly 13% of them appearing once. Sample: whole blood. Receptors originate from an adult who was a healthcare worker with PCR-confirmed SARS-CoV-2 infection or an uninfected control (not recorded which). The CDR3 runs from the conserved cysteine through the conserved F or W. The D gene is left open where the match is weak. Rows may omit the clone size; those that give it use once, few, many or a size class.

d_gene: NA; abundance: many; v_gene: TRBV4-3; j_gene: TRBJ1-2; CDR3nt: TGCGCCAGCAGCCAAGATTGGGGTAACTATGGCTACACCTTC; CDR3aa: CASSQDWGNYGYTF
d_gene: NA; abundance: few; v_gene: TRBV5-6; j_gene: TRBJ2-6; CDR3nt: TGTGCCAGCAGCTTGGCGGGGGGCGTTGGGGCCAACGTCCTGACTTTC; CDR3aa: CASSLAGGVGANVLTF
d_gene: TRBD1; abundance: few; v_gene: TRBV6-6; j_gene: TRBJ1-5; CDR3nt: TGTGCCAGCAGAGATACAGGGGACCATCAGCCCCAGCATTTT; CDR3aa: CASRDTGDHQPQHF
d_gene: NA; abundance: many; v_gene: TRBV10-3; j_gene: TRBJ1-1; CDR3nt: TGTGCCAGTGGGGTCCAAGCGAACACTGAAGCTTTCTTT; CDR3aa: CASGVQANTEAFF
d_gene: NA; abundance: many; v_gene: TRBV6-2/TRBV6-3; j_gene: TRBJ2-1; CDR3nt: TGTGCCAGCAGCACCAGGGGGGGATACAATGAGCAGTTCTTC; CDR3aa: CASSTRGGYNEQFF
d_gene: NA; abundance: few; v_gene: TRBV5-1; j_gene: TRBJ2-7; CDR3nt: TGCGCCAGCAGCTTGGGGGGCGGAAGATACGAGCAGTACTTC; CDR3aa: CASSLGGGRYEQYF
d_gene: TRBD2; abundance: NA; v_gene: TRBV12-5; j_gene: TRBJ2-1; CDR3nt: TGTGCTAGTGGTTTAACCGACAGCGGGGGCCACAATGAGCAGTTCTTC; CDR3aa: CASGLTDSGGHNEQFF
d_gene: TRBD1; abundance: NA; v_gene: TRBV3-1; j_gene: TRBJ2-1; CDR3nt: TGTGCCAGCAGCCGACAGGGCTCCTACAATGAGCAGTTCTTC; CDR3aa: CASSRQGSYNEQFF
d_gene: NA; abundance: few; v_gene: TRBV2; j_gene: TRBJ2-3; CDR3nt: TGTGCCAGCAGTGCAAATACGCAGTATTTT; CDR3aa: CASSANTQYF
d_gene: TRBD1; abundance: NA; v_gene: TRBV27; j_gene: TRBJ2-7; CDR3nt: TGTGCCAGCAGCTCCACCGGGACAGGCTACGAGCAGTACTTC; CDR3aa: CASSSTGTGYEQYF
d_gene: TRBD2; abundance: many; v_gene: TRBV6-2/TRBV6-3; j_gene: TRBJ2-1; CDR3nt: TGTGCCAGCAGCCCTAGCGGGGGGGCCTCAATCTACAATGAGCAGTTCTTC; CDR3aa: CASSPSGGASIYNEQFF
d_gene: NA; abundance: many; v_gene: TRBV19; j_gene: TRBJ2-6; CDR3nt: TGTGCCAGCACCCCCAGGGGCGCTTGGGTCCTGACTTTC; CDR3aa: CASTPRGAWVLTF
d_gene: NA; abundance: many; v_gene: TRBV18; j_gene: TRBJ1-5; CDR3nt: TGTGCCAGCTCACCGCGCCGGGACATAAGCAATCAGCCCCAGCATTTT; CDR3aa: CASSPRRDISNQPQHF
d_gene: NA; abundance: many; v_gene: TRBV19; j_gene: TRBJ2-5; CDR3nt: TGTGCCAGTGGGGACATCACGACAGCCCAAGAGACCCAGTACTTC; CDR3aa: CASGDITTAQETQYF
d_gene: TRBD1; abundance: many; v_gene: TRBV10-3; j_gene: TRBJ2-2; CDR3nt: TGTGCCATCACCCGGACAGGGGGGACCGGGGAGCTGTTTTTT; CDR3aa: CAITRTGGTGELFF
d_gene: TRBD2; abundance: many; v_gene: TRBV7-8; j_gene: TRBJ2-7; CDR3nt: TGTGCCAGCAGCTCCTCCCCCCCGGGGGGCGAGCAGTACTTC; CDR3aa: CASSSSPPGGEQYF
d_gene: NA; abundance: many; v_gene: TRBV30; j_gene: TRBJ1-5; CDR3nt: TGTGCCTGGAGTCAAGGTAGGAGGCCGAATCAGCCCCAGCATTTT; CDR3aa: CAWSQGRRPNQPQHF
d_gene: NA; abundance: many; v_gene: TRBV30; j_gene: TRBJ1-5; CDR3nt: TGTGCCTGGAGTGCCGCACAGGGAAATCAGCCCCAGCATTTT; CDR3aa: CAWSAAQGNQPQHF
d_gene: NA; abundance: NA; v_gene: TRBV9; j_gene: TRBJ2-2; CDR3nt: TGTGCCAGCAGCGTAGCCGTGAGCACCGGGGAGCTGTTTTTT; CDR3aa: CASSVAVSTGELFF
d_gene: NA; abundance: NA; v_gene: TRBV12-3/TRBV12-4; j_gene: TRBJ2-7; CDR3nt: TGTGCCAGCAGTTCGGACCGGGAAGGGTACGAGCAGTACTTC; CDR3aa: CASSSDREGYEQYF
d_gene: NA; abundance: NA; v_gene: TRBV5-4; j_gene: TRBJ1-2; CDR3nt: TGTGCCAGCAGCTTGGCCGCCTCTCCTCCCGGCTCTAACTATGGCTACACCTTC; CDR3aa: CASSLAASPPGSNYGYTF
d_gene: NA; abundance: many; v_gene: TRBV13; j_gene: TRBJ1-5; CDR3nt: TGTGCCAGCAGCCCAGGTAGGCTCAATCAGCCCCAGCATTTT; CDR3aa: CASSPGRLNQPQHF
d_gene: TRBD2; abundance: few; v_gene: TRBV18; j_gene: TRBJ2-4; CDR3nt: TGTGCCAGCTCACCAGCGGGGGGGCTCCAAAACATTCAGTACTTC; CDR3aa: CASSPAGGLQNIQYF
d_gene: TRBD2; abundance: many; v_gene: TRBV6-2/TRBV6-3; j_gene: TRBJ2-3; CDR3nt: TGTGCCAGCAGAACCGCGGGGGGGCCAGATACGCAGTATTTT; CDR3aa: CASRTAGGPDTQYF
d_gene: NA; abundance: many; v_gene: TRBV2; j_gene: TRBJ1-2; CDR3nt: TGTGCCAGCAGTGAAGCGCTTCGGGACCTCGAGGGGTATGGCTACACCTTC; CDR3aa: CASSEALRDLEGYGYTF
d_gene: TRBD1; abundance: few; v_gene: TRBV7-8; j_gene: TRBJ1-5; CDR3nt: TGTGCCAGCAGCTTAGGGGGACAGGGTCAGCCCCAGCATTTT; CDR3aa: CASSLGGQGQPQHF
d_gene: NA; abundance: few; v_gene: TRBV5-1; j_gene: TRBJ2-3; CDR3nt: TGCGCCAGCAGCTTGGAGGGGGCCGGGGGAGATACGCAGTATTTT; CDR3aa: CASSLEGAGGDTQYF
d_gene: TRBD2; abundance: NA; v_gene: TRBV28; j_gene: TRBJ2-7; CDR3nt: TGTGCCAGCAGGAATAGCGGGGGGGCCTACGAGCAGTACTTC; CDR3aa: CASRNSGGAYEQYF
d_gene: NA; abundance: many; v_gene: TRBV4-1; j_gene: TRBJ1-2; CDR3nt: TGCGCCAGCAGCCAAGGATGGGCGCTGAACTATGGCTACACCTTC; CDR3aa: CASSQGWALNYGYTF
d_gene: NA; abundance: NA; v_gene: TRBV7-2; j_gene: TRBJ2-5; CDR3nt: TGTGCCAGCAGCTTATTACAAAGAGAGACCCAGTACTTC; CDR3aa: CASSLLQRETQYF
d_gene: NA; abundance: NA; v_gene: TRBV6-2/TRBV6-3; j_gene: TRBJ1-5; CDR3nt: TGTGCCAGCAACCAACCTCAGGGCCCTAATCAGCCCCAGCATTTT; CDR3aa: CASNQPQGPNQPQHF
d_gene: NA; abundance: few; v_gene: TRBV7-9; j_gene: TRBJ2-1; CDR3nt: TGTGCCAGCAGCTCACAGGGTTTTGAGCAGTTCTTC; CDR3aa: CASSSQGFEQFF
d_gene: NA; abundance: few; v_gene: TRBV20-1; j_gene: TRBJ2-1; CDR3nt: TGCAGTGCTTACGGGGCATCGCGCAATGAGCAGTTCTTC; CDR3aa: CSAYGASRNEQFF
d_gene: NA; abundance: NA; v_gene: TRBV20-1; j_gene: TRBJ1-2; CDR3nt: TGCAGTGCTATGGAGTCTAGGGGCTACACCTTC; CDR3aa: CSAMESRGYTF
d_gene: TRBD1; abundance: few; v_gene: TRBV10-3; j_gene: TRBJ1-2; CDR3nt: TGTGCCATCAGGAGGGGGCCAGCTAACTATGGCTACACCTTC; CDR3aa: CAIRRGPANYGYTF
d_gene: NA; abundance: many; v_gene: TRBV25-1; j_gene: TRBJ2-5; CDR3nt: TGTGCCAGCAGTGAATCGGCATTTCAAGAGACCCAGTACTTC; CDR3aa: CASSESAFQETQYF
d_gene: TRBD2; abundance: many; v_gene: TRBV7-2; j_gene: TRBJ2-6; CDR3nt: TGTGCCAGCAGCTTAAAGGTCCCTAGCGGGTATCCGATCTACGGGGCCAACGTCCTGACTTTC; CDR3aa: CASSLKVPSGYPIYGANVLTF
d_gene: NA; abundance: few; v_gene: TRBV27; j_gene: TRBJ1-2; CDR3nt: TGTGCCAGCAGTCTTACCCCTAACTATGGCTACACCTTC; CDR3aa: CASSLTPNYGYTF
d_gene: TRBD1; abundance: few; v_gene: TRBV18; j_gene: TRBJ2-2; CDR3nt: TGTGCCAGCTCACCACAGGGGGCTAACACCGGGGAGCTGTTTTTT; CDR3aa: CASSPQGANTGELFF
d_gene: TRBD2; abundance: NA; v_gene: TRBV29-1; j_gene: TRBJ2-1; CDR3nt: TGCAGCGTCGGGGGGGCCCCCAATACGGATGAGCAGTTCTTC; CDR3aa: CSVGGAPNTDEQFF
d_gene: NA; abundance: NA; v_gene: TRBV12-3/TRBV12-4; j_gene: TRBJ2-1; CDR3nt: TGTGCCAGCAGTTTCTCGGGGCGGAATGAGCAGTTCTTC; CDR3aa: CASSFSGRNEQFF
d_gene: NA; abundance: medium-sized; v_gene: TRBV13; j_gene: TRBJ2-5; CDR3nt: TGTGCCAGCACTAACGGGGACTACCAAGAGACCCAGTACTTC; CDR3aa: CASTNGDYQETQYF
d_gene: TRBD2; abundance: NA; v_gene: TRBV20-1; j_gene: TRBJ2-7; CDR3nt: TGCAGTGCTAGAGATATGAGCGGGGGATCCTACGAGCAGTACTTC; CDR3aa: CSARDMSGGSYEQYF
d_gene: NA; abundance: few; v_gene: TRBV7-9; j_gene: TRBJ1-6; CDR3nt: TGTGCCAGCAGCTTCAAACTGTATAATTCACCCCTCCACTTT; CDR3aa: CASSFKLYNSPLHF
d_gene: NA; abundance: NA; v_gene: TRBV19; j_gene: TRBJ2-1; CDR3nt: TGTGCCAGTAAGGAGGCGGTTACCTACAATGAGCAGTTCTTC; CDR3aa: CASKEAVTYNEQFF
d_gene: TRBD1; abundance: few; v_gene: TRBV4-1; j_gene: TRBJ2-1; CDR3nt: TGCGCCAGCAGCCAAGTAGAGGGGGCAGTATCCTCCTACAATGAGCAGTTCTTC; CDR3aa: CASSQVEGAVSSYNEQFF
d_gene: TRBD1; abundance: NA; v_gene: TRBV29-1; j_gene: TRBJ2-5; CDR3nt: TGCAGCGTTTGGCTAGGGGGCCACCAAGAGACCCAGTACTTC; CDR3aa: CSVWLGGHQETQYF
d_gene: NA; abundance: many; v_gene: TRBV20-1; j_gene: TRBJ2-1; CDR3nt: TGCAGTGCTAGAGGGCAGGGAGATCTCAATGAGCAGTTCTTC; CDR3aa: CSARGQGDLNEQFF
d_gene: TRBD2; abundance: many; v_gene: TRBV6-5; j_gene: TRBJ2-3; CDR3nt: TGTGCCAGCAGTTACTCGGTAGCGGGGGGCACAGATACGCAGTATTTT; CDR3aa: CASSYSVAGGTDTQYF
d_gene: NA; abundance: NA; v_gene: TRBV5-1; j_gene: TRBJ1-4; CDR3nt: TGCGCCAGCAGCTTCGGACAAAACGAAAAACTGTTTTTT; CDR3aa: CASSFGQNEKLFF
d_gene: TRBD1; abundance: once; v_gene: TRBV4-2; j_gene: TRBJ1-1; CDR3nt: TGTGCCAGCAGCCAAGAGGGGACAGGCTCGCCTTTCTTT; CDR3aa: CASSQEGTGSPFF
d_gene: TRBD2; abundance: few; v_gene: TRBV30; j_gene: TRBJ2-3; CDR3nt: TGTGCCTGGAGTGTACCAAGCGGGGGGGCCTTCGACCCCCCCACAGATACGCAGTATTTT; CDR3aa: CAWSVPSGGAFDPPTDTQYF
d_gene: NA; abundance: few; v_gene: TRBV6-2/TRBV6-3; j_gene: TRBJ1-2; CDR3nt: TGTGCCAGCACCCGACGGGGGACGGATGGCTACACCTTC; CDR3aa: CASTRRGTDGYTF